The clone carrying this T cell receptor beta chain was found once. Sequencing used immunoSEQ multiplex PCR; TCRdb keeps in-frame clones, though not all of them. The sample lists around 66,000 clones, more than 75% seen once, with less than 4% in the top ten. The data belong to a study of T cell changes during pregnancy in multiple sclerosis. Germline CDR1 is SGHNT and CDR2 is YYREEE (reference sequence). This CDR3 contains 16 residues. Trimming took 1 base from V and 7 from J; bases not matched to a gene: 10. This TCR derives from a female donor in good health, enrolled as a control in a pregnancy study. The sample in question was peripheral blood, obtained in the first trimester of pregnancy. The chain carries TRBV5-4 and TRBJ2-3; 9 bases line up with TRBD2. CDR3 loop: CASSLTGGRAGNTQYF. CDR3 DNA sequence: TGTGCCAGCAGCTTGACGGGCGGGAGGGCCGGGAATACGCAGTATTTT.